This T cell receptor (beta chain) stems from a study of control samples from healthy donors and cancer patients. CDR3 size: 13 residues. The ends were cut back, 2 bases at V and 8 bases at J, with 12 bases in the middle. The assay was immunoSEQ multiplex PCR, and TCRdb's table has in-frame clones only and misses some. The sample includes more than 150,000 clones, just under 95% of them seen just once. This sequence joins TRBV12-3 or TRBV12-4 and TRBJ1-1, with D uncertain. The TCR sequence derives from a man younger than 35 in good health. The source material was blood. CDR3 loop: CASSLSTQFEAFF. The CDR3 nucleotides are TGTGCCAGCAGTTTATCAACACAGTTCGAAGCTTTCTTT.